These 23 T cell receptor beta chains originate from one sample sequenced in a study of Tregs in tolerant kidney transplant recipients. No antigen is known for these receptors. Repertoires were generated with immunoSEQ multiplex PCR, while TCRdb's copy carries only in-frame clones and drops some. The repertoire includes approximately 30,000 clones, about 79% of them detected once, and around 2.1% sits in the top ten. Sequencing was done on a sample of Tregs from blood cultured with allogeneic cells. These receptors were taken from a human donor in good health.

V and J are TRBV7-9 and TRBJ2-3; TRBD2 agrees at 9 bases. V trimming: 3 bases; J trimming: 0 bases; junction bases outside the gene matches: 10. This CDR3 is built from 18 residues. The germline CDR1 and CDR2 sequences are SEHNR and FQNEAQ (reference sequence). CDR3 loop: CASSLLMGLAGSTDTQYF. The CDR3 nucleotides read TGTGCCAGCAGCTTGTTAATGGGTCTAGCGGGAAGCACAGATACGCAGTATTTT.

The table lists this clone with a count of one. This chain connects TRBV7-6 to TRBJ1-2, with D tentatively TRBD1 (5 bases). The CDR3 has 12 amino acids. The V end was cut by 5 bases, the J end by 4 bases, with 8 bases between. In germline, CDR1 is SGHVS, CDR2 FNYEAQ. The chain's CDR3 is CASSLGGYGYTF. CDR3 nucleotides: TGTGCCAGCAGCCTGGGGGGCTATGGCTACACCTTC.

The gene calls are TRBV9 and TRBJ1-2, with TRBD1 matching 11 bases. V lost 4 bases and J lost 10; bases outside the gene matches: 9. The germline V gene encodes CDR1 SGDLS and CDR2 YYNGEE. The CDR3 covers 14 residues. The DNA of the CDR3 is TGTGCCAGCAGCCCCCCGGACAGGGGGCGAGTCTACACCTTC. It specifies CASSPPDRGRVYTF.

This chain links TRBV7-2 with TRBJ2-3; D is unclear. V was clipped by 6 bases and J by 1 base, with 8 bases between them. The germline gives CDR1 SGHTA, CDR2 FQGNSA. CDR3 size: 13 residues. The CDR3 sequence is CASSFSRTDTQYF. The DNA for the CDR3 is TGTGCCAGCAGTTTTAGCCGCACAGATACGCAGTATTTT.

CDR3 nucleotide sequence: TGTGCCAGTAAGGGGGACAGGGACGAGCAGTACTTC. Its translation: CASKGDRDEQYF. The V and J genes are TRBV19 and TRBJ2-7; 9 bases fit TRBD1. The CDR3 length is 12 residues. The V gene end was trimmed by 7 bases and the J gene end by 5 bases; junction bases not matched to a gene: 3. Germline V CDR1 and CDR2: LNHDA, SQIVND (reference sequence).

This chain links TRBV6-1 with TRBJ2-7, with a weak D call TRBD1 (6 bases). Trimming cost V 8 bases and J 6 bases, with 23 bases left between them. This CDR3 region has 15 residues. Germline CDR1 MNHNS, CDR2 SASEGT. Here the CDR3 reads CASLSVAGETTEQYF. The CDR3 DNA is TGTGCCAGCCTCTCTGTCGCAGGGGAAACGACCGAGCAGTACTTC.

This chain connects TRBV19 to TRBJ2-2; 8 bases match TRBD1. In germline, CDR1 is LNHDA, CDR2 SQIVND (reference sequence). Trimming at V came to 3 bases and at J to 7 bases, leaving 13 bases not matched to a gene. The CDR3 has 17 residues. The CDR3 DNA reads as TGTGCCAGTAGTATCTATCTTGCAGGGGGCTTGGGCGGGGAGCTGTTTTTT. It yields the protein CASSIYLAGGLGGELFF.

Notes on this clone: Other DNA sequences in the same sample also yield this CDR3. CDR3 nucleotides: TGTGCCAGCAGCTTGGTGGCAGGGAACACTGAAGCTTTCTTT. Translating it yields CASSLVAGNTEAFF. The chain links TRBV5-4 to TRBJ1-1, with D unclear. The germline V gene has CDR1 SGHNT and CDR2 YYREEE (reference sequence). Trimming stripped 0 bases from V and 1 base from J, with 7 bases between. The CDR3 spans 14 residues. The full variable domain, its missing parts supplied by reference TRBV5-4 and TRBJ1-1, is ETGVTQSPTHLIKTRGQQVTLRCSSQSGHNTVSWYQQALGQGPQFIFQYYREEENGRGNFPPRFSGLQFPNYSSELNVNALELDDSALYLCASSLVAGNTEAFFGQGTRLTVV.

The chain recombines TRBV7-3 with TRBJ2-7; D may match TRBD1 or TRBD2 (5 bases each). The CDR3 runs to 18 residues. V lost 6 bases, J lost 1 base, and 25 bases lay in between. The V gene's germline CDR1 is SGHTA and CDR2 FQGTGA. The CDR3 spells CASRTPLRGEPISYEQYF. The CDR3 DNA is TGTGCCAGCAGGACACCCCTGCGAGGGGAACCCATATCCTACGAGCAGTACTTC.

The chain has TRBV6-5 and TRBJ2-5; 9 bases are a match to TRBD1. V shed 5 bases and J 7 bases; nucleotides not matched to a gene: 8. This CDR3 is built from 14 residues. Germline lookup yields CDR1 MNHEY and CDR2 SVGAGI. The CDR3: CASSRPGQGGTQYF. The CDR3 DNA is TGTGCCAGCAGTCGCCCGGGACAGGGCGGGACCCAGTACTTC.

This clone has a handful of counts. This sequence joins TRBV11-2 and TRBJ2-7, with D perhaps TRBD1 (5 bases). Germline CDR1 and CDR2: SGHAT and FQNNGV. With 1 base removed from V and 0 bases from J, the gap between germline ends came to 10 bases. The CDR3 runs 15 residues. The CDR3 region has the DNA TGTGCCAGCAGCTTAGCCTGGGGCAGCTCCTACGAGCAGTACTTC. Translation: CASSLAWGSSYEQYF.

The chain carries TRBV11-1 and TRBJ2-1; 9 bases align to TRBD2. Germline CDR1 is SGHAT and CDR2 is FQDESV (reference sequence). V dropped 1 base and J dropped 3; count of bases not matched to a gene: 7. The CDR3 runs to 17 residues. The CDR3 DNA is TGTGCCAGCAGCTTAGGACTAGCGGACGGGATCTACAATGAGCAGTTCTTC. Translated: CASSLGLADGIYNEQFF.

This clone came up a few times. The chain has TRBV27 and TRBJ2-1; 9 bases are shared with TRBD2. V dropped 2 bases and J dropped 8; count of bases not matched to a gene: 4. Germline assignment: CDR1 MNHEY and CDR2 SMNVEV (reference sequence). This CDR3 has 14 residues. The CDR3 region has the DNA TGTGCCAGCAGTTTAAGCGGGGGGAGGGATGAGCAGTTCTTC. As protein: CASSLSGGRDEQFF.

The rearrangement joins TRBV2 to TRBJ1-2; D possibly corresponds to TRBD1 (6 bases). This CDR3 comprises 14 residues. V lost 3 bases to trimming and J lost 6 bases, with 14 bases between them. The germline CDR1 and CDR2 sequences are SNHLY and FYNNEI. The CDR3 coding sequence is TGTGCCAGCAGTGAGGGGGGCTCGCCTAATGGCTACACCTTC. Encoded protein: CASSEGGSPNGYTF.

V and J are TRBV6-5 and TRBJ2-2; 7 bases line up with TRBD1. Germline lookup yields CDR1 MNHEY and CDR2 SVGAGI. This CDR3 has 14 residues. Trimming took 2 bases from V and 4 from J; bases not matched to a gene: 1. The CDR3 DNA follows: TGTGCCAGCAGTTACGGGACAGCCACCGGGGAGCTGTTTTTT. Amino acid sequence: CASSYGTATGELFF.

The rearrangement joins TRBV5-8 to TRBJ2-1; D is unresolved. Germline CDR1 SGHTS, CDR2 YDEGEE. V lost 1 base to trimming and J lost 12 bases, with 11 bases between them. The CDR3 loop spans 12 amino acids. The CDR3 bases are TGTGCCAGCAGCTTGATGCCGATAAGGCAGTTCTTC. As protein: CASSLMPIRQFF.

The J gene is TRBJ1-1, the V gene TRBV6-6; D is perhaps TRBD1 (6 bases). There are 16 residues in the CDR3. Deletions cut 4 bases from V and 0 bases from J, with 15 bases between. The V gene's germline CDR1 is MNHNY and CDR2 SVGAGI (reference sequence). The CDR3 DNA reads TGTGCCAGCAGTTCCCTAGGACAGCTGTTGAACACTGAAGCTTTCTTT. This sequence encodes CASSSLGQLLNTEAFF.

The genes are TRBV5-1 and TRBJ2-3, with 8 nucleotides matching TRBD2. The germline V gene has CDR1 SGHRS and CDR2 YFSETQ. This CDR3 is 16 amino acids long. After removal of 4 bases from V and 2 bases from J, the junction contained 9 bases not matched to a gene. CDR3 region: CASSPKRGPYTDTQYF. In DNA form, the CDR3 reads TGCGCCAGCAGCCCGAAGCGGGGGCCCTACACAGATACGCAGTATTTT.

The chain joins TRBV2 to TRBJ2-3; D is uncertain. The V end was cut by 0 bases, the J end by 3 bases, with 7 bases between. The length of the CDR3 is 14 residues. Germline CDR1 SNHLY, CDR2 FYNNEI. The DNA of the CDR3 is TGTGCCAGCAGTGAAGCGCAATGGACAGATACGCAGTATTTT. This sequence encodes CASSEAQWTDTQYF.

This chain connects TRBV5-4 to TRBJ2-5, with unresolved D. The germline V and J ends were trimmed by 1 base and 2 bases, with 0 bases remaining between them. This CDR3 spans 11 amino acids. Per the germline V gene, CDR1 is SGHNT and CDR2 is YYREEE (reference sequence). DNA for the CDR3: TGTGCCAGCAGCTTGCAAGAGACCCAGTACTTC. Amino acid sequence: CASSLQETQYF.

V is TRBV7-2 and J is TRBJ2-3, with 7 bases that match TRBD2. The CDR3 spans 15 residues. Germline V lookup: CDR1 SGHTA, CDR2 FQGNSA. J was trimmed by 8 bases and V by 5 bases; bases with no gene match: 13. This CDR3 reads CASSPSGTGRGTQYF. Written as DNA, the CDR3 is TGTGCCAGCAGCCCAAGCGGGACGGGACGGGGTACGCAGTATTTT.

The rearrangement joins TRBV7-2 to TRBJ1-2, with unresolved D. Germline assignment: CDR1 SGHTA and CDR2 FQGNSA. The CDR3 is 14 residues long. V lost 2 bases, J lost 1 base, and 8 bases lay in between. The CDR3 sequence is CASSLSSDNYGYTF. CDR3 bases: TGTGCCAGCAGCTTAAGCTCGGATAACTATGGCTACACCTTC. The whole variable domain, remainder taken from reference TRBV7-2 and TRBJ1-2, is GAGVSQSPSNKVTEKGKDVELRCDPISGHTALYWYRQSLGQGLEFLIYFQGNSAPDKSGLPSDRFSAERTGGSVSTLTIQRTQQEDSAVYLCASSLSSDNYGYTFGSGTRLTVV.

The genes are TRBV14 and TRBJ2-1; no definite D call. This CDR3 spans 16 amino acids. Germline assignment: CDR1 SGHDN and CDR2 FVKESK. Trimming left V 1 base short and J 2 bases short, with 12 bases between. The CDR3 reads CASSQVMGSPYNEQFF. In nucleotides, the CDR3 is TGTGCCAGCAGCCAAGTAATGGGGTCCCCCTACAATGAGCAGTTCTTC.